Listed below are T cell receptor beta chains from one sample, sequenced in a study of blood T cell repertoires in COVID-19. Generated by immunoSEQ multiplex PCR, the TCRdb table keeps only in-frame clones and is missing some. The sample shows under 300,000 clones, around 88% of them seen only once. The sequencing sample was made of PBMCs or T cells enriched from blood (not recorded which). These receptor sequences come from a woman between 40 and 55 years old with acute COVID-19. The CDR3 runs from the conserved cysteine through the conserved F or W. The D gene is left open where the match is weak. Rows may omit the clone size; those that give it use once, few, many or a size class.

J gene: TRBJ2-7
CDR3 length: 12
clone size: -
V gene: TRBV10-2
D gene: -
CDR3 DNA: TGCGCCAGTTCAGGTAGGGGTTACGAGCAGTACTTC
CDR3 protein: CASSGRGYEQYF

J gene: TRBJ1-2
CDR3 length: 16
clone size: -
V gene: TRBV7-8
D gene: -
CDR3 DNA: TGTGCCAGCAGCTTAGATTCCGGGGGAGCTAACTATGGCTACACCTTC
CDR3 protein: CASSLDSGGANYGYTF

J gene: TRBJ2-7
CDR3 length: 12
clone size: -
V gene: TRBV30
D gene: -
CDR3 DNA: TGTGCCTGGAGTCCCCAGGTCGGCGAGCAGTACTTC
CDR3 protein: CAWSPQVGEQYF

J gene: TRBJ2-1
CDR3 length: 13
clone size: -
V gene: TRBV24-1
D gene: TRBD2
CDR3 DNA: TGTGCCACCAGACTAGCGGGAGACGATGAGCAGTTCTTC
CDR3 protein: CATRLAGDDEQFF

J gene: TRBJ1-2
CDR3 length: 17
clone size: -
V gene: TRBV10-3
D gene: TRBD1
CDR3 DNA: TGTGCCATATTACAAACGGGACAGGGGGCGATCGGCTATGGCTACACCTTC
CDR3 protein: CAILQTGQGAIGYGYTF

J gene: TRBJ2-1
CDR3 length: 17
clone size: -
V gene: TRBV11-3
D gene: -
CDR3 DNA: TGTGCCAGCAGCTTACTAGCGACACTTTTGGGGAACAATGAGCAGTTCTTC
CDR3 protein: CASSLLATLLGNNEQFF

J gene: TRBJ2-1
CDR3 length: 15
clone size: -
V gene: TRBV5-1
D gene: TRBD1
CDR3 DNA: TGCGCCAGCAGCTCTCAGGGGGCGCGTTACAATGAGCAGTTCTTC
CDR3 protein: CASSSQGARYNEQFF

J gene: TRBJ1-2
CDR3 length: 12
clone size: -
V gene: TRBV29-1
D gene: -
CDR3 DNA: TGCAGCGTTTCGGCAGGTTCCTATGGCTACACCTTC
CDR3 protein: CSVSAGSYGYTF

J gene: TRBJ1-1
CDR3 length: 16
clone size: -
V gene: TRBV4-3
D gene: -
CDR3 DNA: TGCGCCAGCAGCCAAAACAGGGTGGGCATGAACACTGAAGCTTTCTTT
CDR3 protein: CASSQNRVGMNTEAFF

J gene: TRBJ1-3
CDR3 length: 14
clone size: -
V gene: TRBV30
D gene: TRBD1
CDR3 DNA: TGTGCCTGGAGTAGGACAGGGGAGGGAAACACCATATATTTT
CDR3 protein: CAWSRTGEGNTIYF

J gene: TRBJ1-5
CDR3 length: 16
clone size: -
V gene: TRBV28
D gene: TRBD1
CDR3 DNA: TGTGCCAGCAGTGCCCGGGACAGGGGGCTTCTTCAGCCCCAGCATTTT
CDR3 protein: CASSARDRGLLQPQHF

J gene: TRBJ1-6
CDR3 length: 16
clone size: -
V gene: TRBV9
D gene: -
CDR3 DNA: TGTGCCAGCAGCGTAGCTTCAGGTCCGGGGAATTCACCCCTCCACTTT
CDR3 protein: CASSVASGPGNSPLHF

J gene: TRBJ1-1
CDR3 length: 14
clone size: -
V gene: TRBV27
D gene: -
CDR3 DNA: TGTGCCAGCAGTTTGTACGGGGTGGGCACTGAAGCTTTCTTT
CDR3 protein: CASSLYGVGTEAFF

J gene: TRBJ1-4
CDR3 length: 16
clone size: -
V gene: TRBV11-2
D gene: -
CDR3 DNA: TGTGCCAGCAGCAGAGGTCGCGGGGGTCGTAATGAAAAACTGTTTTTT
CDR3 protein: CASSRGRGGRNEKLFF

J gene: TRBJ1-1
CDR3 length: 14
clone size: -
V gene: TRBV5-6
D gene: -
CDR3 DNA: TGTGCCAGCAGCTTGAGGGGCCAGAACACTGAAGCTTTCTTT
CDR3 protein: CASSLRGQNTEAFF

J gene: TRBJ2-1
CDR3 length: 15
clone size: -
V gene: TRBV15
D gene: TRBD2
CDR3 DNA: TGTGCCACCTCCTCAGCGGGGGCCTCCTACAATGAGCAGTTCTTC
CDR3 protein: CATSSAGASYNEQFF

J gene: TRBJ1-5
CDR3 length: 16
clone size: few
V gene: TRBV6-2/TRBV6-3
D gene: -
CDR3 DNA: TGTGCCAGCAGTTACTCGGGCAGGGGCCCCAATCAGCCCCAGCATTTT
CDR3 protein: CASSYSGRGPNQPQHF

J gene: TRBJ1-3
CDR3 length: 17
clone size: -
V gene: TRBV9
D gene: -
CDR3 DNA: TGTGCCAGCAGCCTAAAAAACACTGGGAGCTCTGGAAACACCATATATTTT
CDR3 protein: CASSLKNTGSSGNTIYF

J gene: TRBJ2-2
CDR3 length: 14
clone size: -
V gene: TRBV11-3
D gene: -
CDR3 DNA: TGTGCCAGCAGCTTAGGACTAGACACCGGGGAGCTGTTTTTT
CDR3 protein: CASSLGLDTGELFF

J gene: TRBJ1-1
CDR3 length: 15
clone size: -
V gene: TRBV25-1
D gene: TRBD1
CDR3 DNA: TGTGCCAGCAGTGATGAACAGGGGATGAACACTGAAGCTTTCTTT
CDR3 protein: CASSDEQGMNTEAFF

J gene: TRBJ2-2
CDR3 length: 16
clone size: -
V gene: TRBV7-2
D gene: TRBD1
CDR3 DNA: TGTGCCAGCAGCCCCCGGACAGGGTTGAACACCGGGGAGCTGTTTTTT
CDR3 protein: CASSPRTGLNTGELFF

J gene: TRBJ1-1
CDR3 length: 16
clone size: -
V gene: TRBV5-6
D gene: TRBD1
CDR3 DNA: TGTGCCAGCAGCTTGGGACAGGGAGTACGTAGCACTGAAGCTTTCTTT
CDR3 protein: CASSLGQGVRSTEAFF

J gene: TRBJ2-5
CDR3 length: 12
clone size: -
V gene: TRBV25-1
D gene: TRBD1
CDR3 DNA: TGTGCCACCAGAACAGGGGGCGAGACCCAGTACTTC
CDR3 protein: CATRTGGETQYF

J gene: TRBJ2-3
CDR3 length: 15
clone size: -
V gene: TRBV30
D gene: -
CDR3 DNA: TGTGCCTGGAGACAGGCCAGGGGTGGAAGGGCTACGCAGTATTTT
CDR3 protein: CAWRQARGGRATQYF

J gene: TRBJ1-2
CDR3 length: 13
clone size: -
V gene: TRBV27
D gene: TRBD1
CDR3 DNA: TGTGCCAGCAGTGACAGGGGAGGCTATGGCTACACCTTC
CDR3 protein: CASSDRGGYGYTF

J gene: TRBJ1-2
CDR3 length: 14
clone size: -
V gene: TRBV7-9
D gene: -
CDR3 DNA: TGTGCCAGCAGCTTAGCGGGGGGGCTCTCAGGCTACACCTTC
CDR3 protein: CASSLAGGLSGYTF

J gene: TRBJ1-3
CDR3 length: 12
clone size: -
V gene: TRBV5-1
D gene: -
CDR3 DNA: TGCGCCAGCAGCCACTCTGGAAACACCATATATTTT
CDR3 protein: CASSHSGNTIYF

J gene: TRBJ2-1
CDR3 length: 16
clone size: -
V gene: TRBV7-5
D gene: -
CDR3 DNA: TGTGCCAGAAGCTTAGCGGGAGGGTACTCCTACAATGAGCAGTTCTTC
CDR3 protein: CARSLAGGYSYNEQFF

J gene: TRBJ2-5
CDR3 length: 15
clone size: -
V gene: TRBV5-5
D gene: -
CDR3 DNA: TGTGCCAGCAGCCTCCAAGTCGGGGGTCAAGAGACCCAGTACTTC
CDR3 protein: CASSLQVGGQETQYF

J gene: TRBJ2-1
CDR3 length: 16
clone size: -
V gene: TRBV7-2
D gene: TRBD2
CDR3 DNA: TGTGCCAGCAGCTTCCGGAGTAGCGGGGCGTACAATGAGCAGTTCTTC
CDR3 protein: CASSFRSSGAYNEQFF

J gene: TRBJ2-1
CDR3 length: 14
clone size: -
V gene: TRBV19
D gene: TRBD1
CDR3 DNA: TGTGCCACTTCGGACAGGCGAAAAAACAATGAGCAGTTCTTC
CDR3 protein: CATSDRRKNNEQFF

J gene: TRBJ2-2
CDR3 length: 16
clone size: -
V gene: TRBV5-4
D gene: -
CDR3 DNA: TGTGCCAGCAGCCAAAGGGGGTCATTAAGTCCGGGGAAGCTGTTTTTT
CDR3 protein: CASSQRGSLSPGKLFF